The 12 T cell receptor beta chains listed next were all sequenced from one sample in a study of shared clonotypes between healthy human individuals. Naive CD8 isolation took CD45RO-negative cells positively selected for CCR7 and excluded terminally differentiated effector memory CD45RA+ cells. Method: immunoSEQ multiplex PCR; TCRdb's copy keeps in-frame clones and lacks some. The sample consists of about 2.1 million clones, just under 95% of them appearing once. Sequenced input: naive CD8+ T cells from PBMCs. The source is a man aged 18-30 years in good health. Some clones in this sample may be carry-over from other donors' samples.

This chain links TRBV7-9 with TRBJ1-3; D unclear. This CDR3 has 15 residues. Germline V gene data show CDR1 as SEHNR and CDR2 as FQNEAQ (reference sequence). Trimming pared 3 bases from V and 4 bases from J, leaving 13 bases between. The CDR3 DNA reads as TGTGCCAGCAGCTTTGGACTCTCGGGGGGAAACACCATATATTTT. Amino acid sequence: CASSFGLSGGNTIYF.

This clone was picked up one time. The chain recombines TRBV29-1 with TRBJ2-7; 13 bases are a match to TRBD2. After removal of 7 bases from V and 3 bases from J, the junction contained 3 bases not matched to a gene. This CDR3 spans 13 amino acids. Looked up from germline, CDR1 is SQVTM and CDR2 is ANQGSEA. The CDR3: CSGTSGSFYEQYF. CDR3 nucleotides: TGCAGCGGGACTAGCGGGAGCTTCTACGAGCAGTACTTC.

The V call is TRBV7-6, the J call TRBJ2-1; TRBD2 matches at 10 bases. Germline V CDR1 and CDR2: SGHVS, FNYEAQ. The CDR3 is made up of 15 amino acids. V gave up 2 bases and J gave up 8 bases; unmatched junction bases: 6. The CDR3 here is CASSLPAGGMDEQFF. CDR3 DNA sequence: TGTGCCAGCAGCTTACCAGCGGGAGGGATGGATGAGCAGTTCTTC.

V usage is TRBV15 and J usage is TRBJ1-1, with D hard to call. Germline V gives CDR1 LNHNV, CDR2 YYDKDF (reference sequence). Trimming removed 0 bases from V and 1 base from J, with 9 bases in between. The CDR3 is 15 residues long. The CDR3 reads CATSRDRRGNTEAFF. The CDR3, as DNA: TGTGCCACCAGCAGAGATCGTCGGGGGAACACTGAAGCTTTCTTT. The full variable domain, completed using reference TRBV15 and TRBJ1-1, is DAMVIQNPRYQVTQFGKPVTLSCSQTLNHNVMYWYQQKSSQAPKLLFHYYDKDFNNEADTPDNFQSRRPNTSFCFLDIRSPGLGDTAMYLCATSRDRRGNTEAFFGQGTRLTVV.

This clone was observed once. One end of the junction varies from germline; a read error may be responsible. Other DNA sequences in this specimen translate into the identical CDR3. The rearrangement uses TRBV27 and TRBJ2-7, with 13 positions matching TRBD2. The CDR3 spans 15 residues. CDR1 and CDR2 from the germline V gene are MNHEY and SMNVEV (reference sequence). The CDR3: CASRGLAGASYEQYF. In DNA, the CDR3 is TGTGCCAGCAGAGGACTAGCGGGGGCCTCCTACGAACAGTACTTC.

The gene calls are TRBV7-6 and TRBJ2-1, with 7 bases that match TRBD1. The CDR3 covers 13 residues. J lost 8 bases, V lost 3 bases, and 4 bases had no gene match. CDR1 and CDR2 from the germline V gene are SGHVS and FNYEAQ. CDR3 amino acids: CASSFYRGDEQFF. The CDR3 coding sequence is TGTGCCAGCAGCTTCTACAGGGGCGATGAGCAGTTCTTC.

Turning to this clone: This CDR3 is also generated by other DNA sequences in the sample. J is TRBJ2-7 and V is TRBV27; 8 nucleotides match TRBD2. The germline gives CDR1 MNHEY, CDR2 SMNVEV (reference sequence). V was clipped by 5 bases and J by 5 bases; unmatched bases: 5. The CDR3 covers 13 residues. CDR3 DNA sequence: TGTGCCAGCAGTGGGCTAGCGGGCGACGAGCAGTACTTC. Encoded protein: CASSGLAGDEQYF.

The rearrangement joins TRBV7-2 to TRBJ1-6, with D maybe TRBD1 (6 bases). Germline V gene sequence: CDR1 SGHTA, CDR2 FQGNSA. V lost 6 bases and J lost 4, with 13 bases in between. The CDR3 spans 15 residues. CDR3 sequence: CASRVQGGYNSPLHF. Here the CDR3 DNA reads TGTGCCAGCAGGGTTCAAGGGGGATATAATTCACCCCTCCACTTT.

The J gene is TRBJ1-5, the V gene TRBV7-9, with TRBD1 matching over 8 bases. With 1 base clipped from V and 2 bases from J, the junction kept 4 bases outside the gene matches. CDR3 length: 16 residues. Per germline, CDR1 SEHNR and CDR2 FQNEAQ (reference sequence). Here the CDR3 DNA reads TGTGCCAGCAGCTTAGGACAGGGGATGCGCAATCAGCCCCAGCATTTT. Protein product: CASSLGQGMRNQPQHF.

The V and J genes are TRBV28 and TRBJ2-3; 7 bases are shared with TRBD2. This CDR3 is built from 15 residues. CDR1 and CDR2 (germline): MDHEN, SYDVKM. V shed 4 bases and J 5 bases; nucleotides not matched to a gene: 9. The CDR3 DNA reads as TGTGCCAGCAGTTGGACCGGACTAGTCGGAGATACGCAGTATTTT. This codes for CASSWTGLVGDTQYF.

This clone was seen a single time. The CDR3 is CSVFGGRGTDTQYF. CDR3 DNA: TGCAGCGTTTTCGGGGGTCGCGGCACAGATACGCAGTATTTT. This chain uses TRBV29-1 with TRBJ2-3; TRBD2 might be the D (6 bases). Germline CDR1 SQVTM, CDR2 ANQGSEA. The CDR3 has 14 residues. V lost 5 bases and J lost 1, with 13 bases in between.

The chain has TRBV7-6 and TRBJ1-5; weak D call: TRBD1 (6 bases). The CDR3 is 18 residues long. The V gene lost 2 bases and the J gene lost 4 bases, with 21 bases spanning the gap. Looked up from germline, CDR1 is SGHVS and CDR2 is FNYEAQ. The CDR3 bases are TGTGCCAGCAGCTTACTCGCCAGGGGACCATTGGGGAATCAGCCCCAGCATTTT. Amino acid sequence: CASSLLARGPLGNQPQHF.